The 27 T cell receptor beta chains listed next were all sequenced from one sample in a study of CD8 T cells in Susac syndrome (dated by TCRdb to about 2019). The method behind the library was the immunoSEQ multiplex PCR assay. RNA was extracted using the RNeasy kit, and roughly 0.45 to 1 microgram was reverse transcribed with random hexamers. TCRdb cleaned the public reads at Q25 with fastp, built clones with MiXCR and kept in-frame beta chains. CDR3 protein duplicates are merged, each entry listing the most common genes and DNA. The sample profile shows about 150,000 distinct CDR3 sequences; about 95% of them were found once. 0.13% to 0.15% of the sample rests with the top ten. Sequencing was carried out using CD8+ T cells from PBMCs. These TCRs come from a human donor with multiple sclerosis.

The chain is built from TRBV13 and TRBJ2-7; TRBD1 aligns across 7 bases. The germline V gene has CDR1 PRHDT and CDR2 FYEKMQ (reference sequence). V was pared by 5 bases and J by 0 bases, with 4 bases of the junction left unmatched. The CDR3 totals 14 residues. The CDR3 sequence is CASSARGFSYEQYF. The CDR3, as DNA: TGTGCCAGCAGCGCCAGGGGGTTCTCCTACGAGCAGTACTTC.

The chain carries TRBV14 and TRBJ2-1; 10 nucleotides agree with TRBD1. The V gene's germline CDR1 is SGHDN and CDR2 FVKESK. The CDR3 runs 15 residues. V dropped 6 bases and J dropped 5; count of bases not matched to a gene: 7. CDR3 amino acids: CASRPDRGLNNEQFF. The CDR3 DNA follows: TGTGCCAGCAGACCCGACAGGGGGCTCAACAATGAGCAGTTCTTC.

The V gene is TRBV4-1, the J gene TRBJ2-7; possibly TRBD1 or TRBD2 for D (6 bases each). The CDR3 has 15 residues. V was trimmed by 6 bases and J by 4 bases, leaving 19 bases between them. Per germline, CDR1 MGHRA and CDR2 YSYEKL. The CDR3 coding sequence is TGCGCCAGCAGTCACGGGGGTACAGGGAGTTACGAGCAGTACTTC. Protein sequence: CASSHGGTGSYEQYF.

This sequence joins TRBV14 and TRBJ2-1; unclear D gene. Germline V gene data show CDR1 as SGHDN and CDR2 as FVKESK. V gave up 4 bases and J gave up 6 bases, with 10 bases separating them. The CDR3 extends over 13 amino acids. CDR3 DNA sequence: TGTGCCAGCAGCCCGAGGACCCTCAATGAGCAGTTCTTC. Protein product: CASSPRTLNEQFF.

The chain is built from TRBV29-1 and TRBJ2-1; D possibly corresponds to TRBD2 (5 bases). The CDR3 has 13 amino acids. The germline V gene encodes CDR1 SQVTM and CDR2 ANQGSEA. Trimming took off 0 bases at V and 8 bases at J, with 11 bases between the two ends. CDR3 region: CSVEDLEAYEQFF. DNA of the CDR3: TGCAGCGTTGAAGATCTGGAGGCGTATGAGCAGTTCTTC.

The CDR3 region is CASSLSTDSYEQYV. The CDR3 bases are TGTGCCAGCAGCCTCTCGACCGATTCCTACGAGCAGTACGTC. The rearrangement joins TRBV13 to TRBJ2-7; D remains unclear. The CDR3 extends over 14 amino acids. Trimming pared 5 bases from V and 1 base from J, leaving 12 bases between. Germline V lookup: CDR1 PRHDT, CDR2 FYEKMQ (reference sequence).

The chain recombines TRBV6-5 with TRBJ2-3; D remains unclear. Germline assignment: CDR1 MNHEY and CDR2 SVGAGI. The V end lost 3 bases, the J end lost 4 bases, and 11 bases lay between the germline ends. The CDR3 sequence is 14 residues long. CDR3 nucleotides: TGTGCCAGCAGTTATGGGGTCCCTCCAGATACGCAGTATTTT. It encodes CASSYGVPPDTQYF.

This sequence joins TRBV29-1 and TRBJ1-1; D gene uncertain. The CDR3 length is 12 residues. Germline loops: CDR1 SQVTM, CDR2 ANQGSEA. The V end was cut by 4 bases, the J end by 4 bases, with 10 bases between. The CDR3 here is CSVGPESTEAFF. DNA of the CDR3: TGCAGCGTTGGTCCGGAGAGCACTGAAGCTTTCTTT.

The V call is TRBV30, the J call TRBJ2-2, with TRBD1 identical over 8 bases. The V segment lost 2 bases and the J segment 3 bases; nucleotides outside the gene matches: 5. CDR1 is GTSNPN and CDR2 is SVGIG in the germline V gene (reference sequence). CDR3 length: 15 residues. This chain's CDR3 is CAWSYMTGDTGELFF. CDR3 DNA: TGTGCCTGGAGTTACATGACAGGGGACACCGGGGAGCTGTTTTTT.

This chain uses TRBV9 with TRBJ2-1; 11 bases are shared with TRBD2. This CDR3 region has 15 residues. Trimming removed 2 bases from V and 4 bases from J; junction bases left unmatched: 2. CDR1 SGDLS and CDR2 YYNGEE come from the germline V gene. The CDR3 sequence: CASSVVAGGYNEQFF. CDR3 DNA: TGTGCCAGCAGCGTTGTAGCGGGAGGGTACAATGAGCAGTTCTTC.

This clonotype has only a few counts. The genes are TRBV30 and TRBJ2-3, with no clear D. This CDR3 spans 12 amino acids. The V gene's germline CDR1 is GTSNPN and CDR2 SVGIG (reference sequence). Trimming left V 0 bases short and J 6 bases short, with 7 bases between. This CDR3 reads CAWSVRVDTQYF. DNA for the CDR3: TGTGCCTGGAGTGTCCGTGTGGATACGCAGTATTTT. Looking up the rest from reference TRBV30 and TRBJ2-3 gives the full variable domain: SQTIHQWPATLVQPVGSPLSLECTVEGTSNPNLYWYRQAAGRGLQLLFYSVGIGQISSEVPQNLSASRPQDRQFILSSKKLLLSDSGFYLCAWSVRVDTQYFGPGTRLTVL.

This clonotype was found once. V is TRBV30 and J is TRBJ2-3; no clear D. From germline, CDR1 is GTSNPN and CDR2 SVGIG (reference sequence). V lost 2 bases and J 2 bases, leaving 5 bases between the germline ends. CDR3 length: 12 residues. The CDR3 spells CAWSWITDTQYF. The CDR3 nucleotides are TGTGCCTGGAGTTGGATCACAGATACGCAGTATTTT. Looking up the rest from reference TRBV30 and TRBJ2-3 gives the full variable domain: SQTIHQWPATLVQPVGSPLSLECTVEGTSNPNLYWYRQAAGRGLQLLFYSVGIGQISSEVPQNLSASRPQDRQFILSSKKLLLSDSGFYLCAWSWITDTQYFGPGTRLTVL.

The count of this clonotype is one. The rearrangement links TRBV29-1 to TRBJ2-7, with 7 bases aligning to TRBD1. Germline trimming cut 4 bases from V and 2 bases from J; bases unmatched to any gene: 5. The germline gives CDR1 SQVTM, CDR2 ANQGSEA. The CDR3 is 13 amino acids. The CDR3 DNA reads as TGCAGCGTTGGACAGGGCCCGACCTACGAGCAGTACTTC. Translated, it gives CSVGQGPTYEQYF.

This chain joins TRBV6-6 and TRBJ2-7, with D unresolved. This CDR3 region has 15 residues. Germline loops: CDR1 MNHNY, CDR2 SVGAGI (reference sequence). Trimming took off 0 bases at V and 4 bases at J, with 13 bases between the two ends. The CDR3 spells CASSYSDSAHYEQYF. The CDR3 bases are TGTGCCAGCAGTTACTCAGATAGTGCTCATTACGAGCAGTACTTC.

The chain couples TRBV15 to TRBJ1-1, with D tentatively TRBD1 (6 bases). Germline values: CDR1 LNHNV, CDR2 YYDKDF (reference sequence). The V gene lost 5 bases and the J gene lost 6 bases, with 25 bases spanning the gap. This CDR3 region has 17 residues. CDR3 in DNA: TGTGCCACCAGCGCCCGCGGGGGCGTTGGGTTAGGGGCTGAAGCTTTCTTT. It specifies CATSARGGVGLGAEAFF. The full variable domain, with the rest looked up from reference TRBV15 and TRBJ1-1, is DAMVIQNPRYQVTQFGKPVTLSCSQTLNHNVMYWYQQKSSQAPKLLFHYYDKDFNNEADTPDNFQSRRPNTSFCFLDIRSPGLGDTAMYLCATSARGGVGLGAEAFFGQGTRLTVV.

V is TRBV29-1 and J is TRBJ1-4, with a possible D match to TRBD1 (6 bases). Germline CDR1 is SQVTM and CDR2 is ANQGSEA. The germline V and J ends were trimmed by 6 bases and 7 bases, with 15 bases remaining between them. This CDR3 region has 13 residues. The CDR3 reads CSVVVGASEKLFF. The CDR3, as DNA: TGCAGCGTCGTAGTGGGGGCGAGTGAAAAACTGTTTTTT. Full variable domain (missing parts from reference TRBV29-1 and TRBJ1-4): SAVISQKPSRDICQRGTSLTIQCQVDSQVTMMFWYRQQPGQSLTLIATANQGSEATYESGFVIDKFPISRPNLTFSTLTVSNMSPEDSSIYLCSVVVGASEKLFFGSGTQLSVL.

This chain links TRBV7-2 with TRBJ2-2; D tentatively fits TRBD1 or TRBD2 (6 bases each). Germline lookup yields CDR1 SGHTA and CDR2 FQGNSA. The CDR3 is 16 amino acids. Trimming cost V 5 bases and J 3 bases, with 16 bases left between them. CDR3 in amino acids: CASSPPSGADTGELFF. The CDR3 DNA reads TGTGCCAGCAGCCCCCCATCGGGGGCTGACACCGGGGAGCTGTTTTTT. Looking up the rest from reference TRBV7-2 and TRBJ2-2 gives the full variable domain: GAGVSQSPSNKVTEKGKDVELRCDPISGHTALYWYRQSLGQGLEFLIYFQGNSAPDKSGLPSDRFSAERTGGSVSTLTIQRTQQEDSAVYLCASSPPSGADTGELFFGEGSRLTVL.

This clonotype was counted once. The gene calls are TRBV9 and TRBJ1-4; possibly TRBD1 for D (6 bases). The CDR3 loop spans 15 amino acids. CDR1 is SGDLS and CDR2 is YYNGEE in the germline V gene. V lost 4 bases, J lost 2 bases, and 12 bases lay in between. The CDR3 bases are TGTGCCAGCAGCCGTGGGGGCGCGACTAATGAAAAACTGTTTTTT. It translates to CASSRGGATNEKLFF.

The gene calls are TRBV29-1 and TRBJ2-1; D remains ambiguous. The CDR3 has 12 amino acids. CDR1 SQVTM and CDR2 ANQGSEA come from the germline V gene. Trimming stripped 4 bases from V and 5 bases from J, with 9 bases between. The chain's CDR3 is CSVVPPDNEQFF. The CDR3 DNA sequence: TGCAGCGTTGTCCCCCCAGACAATGAGCAGTTCTTC.

The genes are TRBV30 and TRBJ2-3; 11 nucleotides match TRBD1. The CDR3 has 18 residues. The ends lost 1 base at V and 4 bases at J; junction bases unmatched: 13. The germline V gene has CDR1 GTSNPN and CDR2 SVGIG (reference sequence). The CDR3 nucleotides read TGTGCCTGGAGTGGGGGGACAGGGGGTGAGCGATTCCCAGATACGCAGTATTTT. Its protein is CAWSGGTGGERFPDTQYF.

The genes are TRBV13 and TRBJ1-2; D unresolved. V lost 7 bases and J 4 bases, leaving 10 bases between the germline ends. The germline gives CDR1 PRHDT, CDR2 FYEKMQ (reference sequence). The CDR3 loop spans 12 amino acids. In DNA form, the CDR3 reads TGTGCCAGCACCCAGTTAGCCTATGGCTACACCTTC. Translating it yields CASTQLAYGYTF.

The chain couples TRBV19 to TRBJ2-3; 11 bases are a match to TRBD1. From germline, CDR1 is LNHDA and CDR2 SQIVND (reference sequence). V shed 4 bases and J 6 bases; nucleotides not matched to a gene: 6. The CDR3 contains 15 residues. The CDR3, as DNA: TGTGCCAGTAGTAACTCCGGGACAGGGGGTGATACGCAGTATTTT. Its translation: CASSNSGTGGDTQYF.

The CDR3 DNA is TGTGCCAGCTCACCACCGGCAGGGCTCCTTGACGACTACACCTTC. Protein: CASSPPAGLLDDYTF. The V gene is TRBV18, the J gene TRBJ1-2, with a possible D match to TRBD1 (5 bases). The V and J ends lost 0 bases and 10 bases respectively, with 18 bases between them. Looked up from germline, CDR1 is KGHSH and CDR2 is LQKENI. There are 15 residues in the CDR3.

The V call is TRBV10-1, the J call TRBJ2-1; 8 bases agree with TRBD1. CDR3 length equals 15 residues. The germline CDR1 and CDR2 sequences are WNHNN and SYGVQD (reference sequence). V trimming: 3 bases; J trimming: 10 bases; junction bases outside the gene matches: 11. CDR3 nucleotide sequence: TGCGCCAGCAGTGATCGAGGACAGGGTCAGTGGGAGCAGTTCTTC. Encoded protein: CASSDRGQGQWEQFF.

Only a few counts were recorded for this clonotype. The V gene is TRBV20-1, the J gene TRBJ2-7; 10 bases map to TRBD1. In germline, CDR1 is DFQATT, CDR2 SNEGSKA (reference sequence). V lost 5 bases to trimming and J lost 3 bases; unmatched junction nucleotides: 1. This CDR3 is built from 12 residues. The CDR3 nucleotides are TGCAGTGCTCGGGACAGGGGCTACGAGCAGTACTTC. Encoded protein: CSARDRGYEQYF.

The gene calls are TRBV3-1 and TRBJ2-1; D remains ambiguous. The CDR3 is 17 amino acids. The germline CDR1 and CDR2 sequences are LGHDT and YNNKEL (reference sequence). The V gene lost 0 bases and the J gene lost 0 bases, with 12 bases spanning the gap. CDR3 nucleotides: TGTGCCAGCAGCCAAGAGAGCACGGGCCGCTCCTACAATGAGCAGTTCTTC. It yields the protein CASSQESTGRSYNEQFF.

The V call is TRBV2, the J call TRBJ1-5; D is possibly TRBD1 (5 bases). The CDR3 length is 19 residues. V lost 3 bases and J lost 2, with 23 bases in between. CDR1 is SNHLY and CDR2 is FYNNEI in the germline V gene. CDR3 region: CASSEVVQVAYLGNQPQHF. CDR3 coding DNA: TGTGCCAGCAGTGAGGTGGTACAGGTCGCATACTTGGGCAATCAGCCCCAGCATTTT. Using reference TRBV2 and TRBJ1-5 for the parts outside the CDR3, the full variable domain is EPEVTQTPSHQVTQMGQEVILRCVPISNHLYFYWYRQILGQKVEFLVSFYNNEISEKSEIFDDQFSVERPDGSNFTLKIRSTKLEDSAMYFCASSEVVQVAYLGNQPQHFGDGTRLSIL.